This TCR beta chain was profiled in a study of shared clonotypes between healthy human individuals. The CDR3 runs 13 residues. Trimming cost V 10 bases and J 1 base, with 12 bases left between them. Germline CDR1 and CDR2: MNHEY and SVGAGI. Study processing details: Junction-only sequences without quality scores came from ImmunoSEQ, so filtering differed. The table came from immunoSEQ multiplex PCR; TCRdb's copy has only in-frame clones and leaves some out. V and J calls and clone size follow that table, whereas D and trimming were derived from the DNA. The table has 2 million to 2.5 million clones, over 90% seen once. A single count supports this clone. In the same sample, other DNA sequences code for this CDR3.

Source material: naive CD4+ T cells from PBMCs. Indicated subset: CD45RA+ positively selected. This receptor was taken from a man between 18 and 29 years old in good health. Some clones in this sample may be carry-over from other donors' samples. The chain couples TRBV6-5 to TRBJ2-3; D might be TRBD1 or TRBD2, each matching 5 bases. CDR3 loop: CATRDPGTDTQYF. The DNA of the CDR3 is TGTGCCACTCGGGACCCTGGCACAGATACGCAGTATTTT.